The 16 T cell receptor beta chains below come from one sample, sequenced in a study of blood T cell repertoires in COVID-19. Some clones are missing from TCRdb's copy, which holds only in-frame ones; the method was immunoSEQ multiplex PCR. The sample holds roughly 25,000 clones, about nine tenths seen once. Sequencing used peripheral blood. These receptors all come from a human donor in a cohort sampled during active COVID-19.

This chain links TRBV28 with TRBJ1-3; 8 bases are a match to TRBD1. CDR1 and CDR2 from the germline V gene are MDHEN and SYDVKM. Losses at the gene ends were 4 bases for V and 15 bases for J; bases not matched to a gene: 8. The CDR3 sequence is 12 residues long. This CDR3 reads CASSSSTGTGYF. The CDR3 DNA sequence: TGTGCCAGCAGTTCCTCAACCGGGACAGGATATTTT.

This chain connects TRBV18 to TRBJ2-5, with D hard to call. Germline V gives CDR1 KGHSH, CDR2 LQKENI. This CDR3 has 14 residues. V was cut by 6 bases and J by 5 bases, with 16 bases left in between. The CDR3 DNA sequence: TGTGCCAGCTCCCCAAGAGACTCAATTGAGACCCAGTACTTC. Residues: CASSPRDSIETQYF.

The chain recombines TRBV27 with TRBJ2-3; D perhaps matches TRBD1 (6 bases). V shed 3 bases and J shed 0 bases, with 10 bases lying between them. This CDR3 region has 15 residues. Germline-derived CDR1 and CDR2 are MNHEY and SMNVEV (reference sequence). The CDR3 sequence is CASSFQDSSTDTQYF. Here the CDR3 DNA reads TGTGCCAGCAGTTTTCAGGACAGCAGCACAGATACGCAGTATTTT.

The V gene is TRBV6-5, the J gene TRBJ2-7; D perhaps matches TRBD1 (6 bases). Germline values: CDR1 MNHEY, CDR2 SVGAGI. The CDR3 is 14 amino acids. V gave up 7 bases and J gave up 4 bases, with 17 bases separating them. The chain's CDR3 is CASTSPGTRYEQYF. The DNA of the CDR3 is TGTGCCAGCACCTCCCCAGGGACACGGTACGAGCAGTACTTC.

J is TRBJ1-2 and V is TRBV3-1 (or the pseudogene TRBV3-2); 11 bases fit TRBD1. Trimming took 3 bases from V and 2 from J; bases not matched to a gene: 8. Germline V gene data show CDR1 as LGHDT and CDR2 as YNNKEL (reference sequence). The CDR3 has 17 amino acids. Here the CDR3 DNA reads TGTGCCAGCAGCCACACAAGCCGGGACAGGGGGAACTATGGCTACACCTTC. This sequence encodes CASSHTSRDRGNYGYTF.

The chain combines TRBV5-1 with TRBJ2-2, with D maybe TRBD2 (7 bases). This CDR3 region has 13 residues. The V end was cut by 7 bases, the J end by 6 bases, with 13 bases between. From germline, CDR1 is SGHRS and CDR2 YFSETQ. The CDR3 nucleotides are TGCGCCAGCGAAGAGGGGGGGGCCGGGGAGCTGTTTTTT. It encodes CASEEGGAGELFF.

About this clone itself: The same CDR3 can be traced to other DNA sequences in this sample. The V gene is TRBV5-1, the J gene TRBJ2-7; D is perhaps TRBD1 (6 bases). The germline V gene has CDR1 SGHRS and CDR2 YFSETQ. The CDR3 loop spans 16 amino acids. The ends were cut back, 4 bases at V and 4 bases at J, with 21 bases in the middle. The CDR3 sequence: CASSLDADSSRYEQYV. CDR3 DNA: TGCGCCAGCAGCCTGGACGCGGACAGTTCGAGGTACGAGCAGTACGTC.

This chain uses TRBV10-2 with TRBJ2-1, with 7 bases identical to TRBD2. This CDR3 is 12 amino acids long. Germline V gene lookup returns CDR1 WSHSY and CDR2 SAAADI. The trim removed 5 bases at V and 8 bases at J, leaving 3 bases unmatched. CDR3 protein: CASSSTSHEQFF. The DNA of the CDR3 is TGCGCCAGCAGTTCGACTAGCCATGAGCAGTTCTTC.

The chain couples TRBV3-1 (or the pseudogene TRBV3-2) to TRBJ1-3, with TRBD1 as a possible D gene (6 bases). CDR1 LGHDT and CDR2 YNNKEL come from the germline V gene (reference sequence). The CDR3 has 15 residues. Trimming pared 4 bases from V and 7 bases from J, leaving 17 bases between. The DNA for the CDR3 is TGTGCCAGCAGCCCTGGTGGGACACTGGGGAACACCATATATTTT. Translated, it gives CASSPGGTLGNTIYF.

The rearrangement uses TRBV18 and TRBJ1-1; 8 nucleotides align to TRBD1. The CDR3 covers 14 residues. Trimming removed 3 bases from V and 3 bases from J; junction bases left unmatched: 3. Germline V lookup: CDR1 KGHSH, CDR2 LQKENI. CDR3: CASSPGTGYTEAFF. Written as DNA, the CDR3 is TGTGCCAGCTCACCCGGGACAGGATACACTGAAGCTTTCTTT.

The chain links TRBV7-6 to TRBJ1-2; weak D call: TRBD1 (5 bases). The CDR3 consists of 15 residues. Germline values: CDR1 SGHVS, CDR2 FNYEAQ. V dropped 1 base and J dropped 4 bases, with 13 bases sitting between them. The CDR3 DNA sequence: TGTGCCAGCAGCTTAGGGGACGGGGGAGTCTATGGCTACACCTTC. Protein: CASSLGDGGVYGYTF.

V and J are TRBV5-4 and TRBJ2-5; tentatively, D is TRBD1 (5 bases). This CDR3 is built from 13 residues. Germline-derived CDR1 and CDR2 are SGHNT and YYREEE (reference sequence). V was shortened by 4 bases and J by 2 bases, with 9 bases between the two germline ends. CDR3: CASSGARQETQYF. The CDR3 DNA reads TGTGCCAGCAGCGGGGCTAGACAAGAGACCCAGTACTTC.

This chain uses TRBV4-1 with TRBJ1-6, with 7 bases lining up with TRBD1. With V trimmed by 5 bases and J by 10 bases, 5 bases remained unmatched. CDR1 is MGHRA and CDR2 is YSYEKL in the germline V gene. This CDR3 region has 13 residues. The CDR3 sequence: CASSTGEWSPLHF. DNA of the CDR3: TGCGCCAGCAGCACAGGGGAATGGTCACCCCTCCACTTT.

The chain recombines TRBV15 with TRBJ1-4, with 10 bases fitting TRBD1. The CDR3 spans 17 residues. From germline, CDR1 is LNHNV and CDR2 YYDKDF (reference sequence). Trimming at V came to 2 bases and at J to 2 bases, leaving 5 bases not matched to a gene. The CDR3 nucleotides are TGTGCCACCAGCAGATTCGGACAGGGGGTGACTAATGAAAAACTGTTTTTT. Encoded protein: CATSRFGQGVTNEKLFF.

This clone has a single count. The rearrangement joins TRBV28 to TRBJ2-2, with D unclear. V was shortened by 8 bases and J by 7 bases, with 8 bases between the two germline ends. The CDR3 consists of 11 residues. From germline, CDR1 is MDHEN and CDR2 SYDVKM. The chain's CDR3 is CASDTFGELFF. CDR3 DNA: TGTGCCAGCGACACTTTCGGGGAGCTGTTTTTT.

The chain carries TRBV10-3 and TRBJ1-6; D not certain. The CDR3 contains 14 residues. V gave up 1 base and J gave up 9 bases, with 10 bases separating them. CDR1 is ENHRY and CDR2 is SYGVKD in the germline V gene. The CDR3 DNA reads TGTGCCATCAGTGAGTTGGCGGGCCGTTCACCCCTCCACTTT. Protein product: CAISELAGRSPLHF.